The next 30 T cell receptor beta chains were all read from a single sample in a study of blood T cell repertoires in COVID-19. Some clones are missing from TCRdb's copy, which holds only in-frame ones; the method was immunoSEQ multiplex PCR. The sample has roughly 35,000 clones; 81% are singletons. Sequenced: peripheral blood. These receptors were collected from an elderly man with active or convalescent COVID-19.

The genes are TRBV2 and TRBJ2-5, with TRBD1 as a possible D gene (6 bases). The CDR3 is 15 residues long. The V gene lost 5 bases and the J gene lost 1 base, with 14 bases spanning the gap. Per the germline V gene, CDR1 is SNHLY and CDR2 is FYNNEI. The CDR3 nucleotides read TGTGCCAGCAGTCCGGAAGGGGGACGCCAAGAGACCCAGTACTTC. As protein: CASSPEGGRQETQYF.

CDR3 region: CASSLSGAAGANVLTF. DNA of the CDR3: TGTGCCAGCAGCTTGTCTGGGGCCGCTGGGGCCAACGTCCTGACTTTC. The chain recombines TRBV5-6 with TRBJ2-6, with D possibly being TRBD1 (5 bases). Per germline, CDR1 SGHDT and CDR2 YYEEEE. Trimming pared 1 base from V and 2 bases from J, leaving 10 bases between. The CDR3 contains 16 residues.

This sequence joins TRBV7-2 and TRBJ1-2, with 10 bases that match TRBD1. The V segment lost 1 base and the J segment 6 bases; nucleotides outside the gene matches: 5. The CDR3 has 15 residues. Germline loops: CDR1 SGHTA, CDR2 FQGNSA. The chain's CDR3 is CASSLGQGALHGYTF. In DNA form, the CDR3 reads TGTGCCAGCAGCTTAGGACAGGGGGCGCTTCATGGCTACACCTTC. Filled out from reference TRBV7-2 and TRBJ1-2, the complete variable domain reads GAGVSQSPSNKVTEKGKDVELRCDPISGHTALYWYRQSLGQGLEFLIYFQGNSAPDKSGLPSDRFSAERTGGSVSTLTIQRTQQEDSAVYLCASSLGQGALHGYTFGSGTRLTVV.

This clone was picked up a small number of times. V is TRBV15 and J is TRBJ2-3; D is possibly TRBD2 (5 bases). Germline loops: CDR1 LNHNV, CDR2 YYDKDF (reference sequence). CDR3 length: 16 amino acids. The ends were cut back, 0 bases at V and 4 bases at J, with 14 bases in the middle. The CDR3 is CATSRDIGEGSDTQYF. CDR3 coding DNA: TGTGCCACCAGCAGAGATATAGGAGAGGGTTCAGATACGCAGTATTTT.

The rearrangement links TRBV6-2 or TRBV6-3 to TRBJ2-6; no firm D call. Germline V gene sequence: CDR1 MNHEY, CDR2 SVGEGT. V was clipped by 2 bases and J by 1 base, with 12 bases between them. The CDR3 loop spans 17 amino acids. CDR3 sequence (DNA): TGTGCCAGCAGTTACCACAGTTCCATATCTGGGGCCAACGTCCTGACTTTC. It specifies CASSYHSSISGANVLTF.

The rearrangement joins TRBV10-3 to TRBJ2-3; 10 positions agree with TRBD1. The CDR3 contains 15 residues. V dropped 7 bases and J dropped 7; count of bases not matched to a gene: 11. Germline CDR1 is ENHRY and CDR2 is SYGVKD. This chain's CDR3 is CAITPGQGYSNTQYF. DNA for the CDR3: TGTGCCATCACTCCGGGACAGGGGTACTCAAATACGCAGTATTTT.

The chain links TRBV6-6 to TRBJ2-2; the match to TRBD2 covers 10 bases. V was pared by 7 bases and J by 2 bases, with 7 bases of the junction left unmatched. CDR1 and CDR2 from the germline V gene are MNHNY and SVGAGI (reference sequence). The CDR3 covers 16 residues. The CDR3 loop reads CASTNSGGSNTGELFF. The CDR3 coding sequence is TGTGCCAGCACCAATAGCGGGGGGAGCAACACCGGGGAGCTGTTTTTT.

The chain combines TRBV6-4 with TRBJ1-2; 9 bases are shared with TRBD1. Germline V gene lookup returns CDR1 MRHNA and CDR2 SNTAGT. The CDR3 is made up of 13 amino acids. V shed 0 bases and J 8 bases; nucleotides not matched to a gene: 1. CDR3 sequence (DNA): TGTGCCAGCAGTGACTCGACAGGGGGAGGCTACACCTTC. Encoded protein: CASSDSTGGGYTF.

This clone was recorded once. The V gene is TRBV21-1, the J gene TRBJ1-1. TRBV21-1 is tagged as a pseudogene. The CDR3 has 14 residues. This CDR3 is CASSKGGENTEAFF. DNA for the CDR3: TGTGCCAGCAGCAAAGGAGGAGAGAACACTGAAGCTTTCTTT.

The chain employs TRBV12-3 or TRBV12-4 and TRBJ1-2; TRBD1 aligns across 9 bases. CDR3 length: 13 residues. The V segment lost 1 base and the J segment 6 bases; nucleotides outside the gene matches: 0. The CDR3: CASSLDRGHGYTF. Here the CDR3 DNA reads TGTGCCAGCAGTTTAGACAGGGGGCATGGCTACACCTTC.

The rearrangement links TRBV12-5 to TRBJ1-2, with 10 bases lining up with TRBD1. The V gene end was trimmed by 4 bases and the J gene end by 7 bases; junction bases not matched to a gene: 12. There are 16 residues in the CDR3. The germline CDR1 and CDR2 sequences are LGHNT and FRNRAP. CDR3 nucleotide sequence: TGTGCTAGTGGTTCCCCAACTCGGGACAGGGGATTTGGCTACACCTTC. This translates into CASGSPTRDRGFGYTF.

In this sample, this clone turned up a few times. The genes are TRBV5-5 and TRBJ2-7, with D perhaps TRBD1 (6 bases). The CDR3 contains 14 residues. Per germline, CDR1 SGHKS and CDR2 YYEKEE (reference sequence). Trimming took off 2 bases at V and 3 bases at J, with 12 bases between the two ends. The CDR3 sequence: CASSFPGENYEQYF. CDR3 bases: TGTGCCAGCAGCTTTCCAGGGGAGAACTACGAGCAGTACTTC.

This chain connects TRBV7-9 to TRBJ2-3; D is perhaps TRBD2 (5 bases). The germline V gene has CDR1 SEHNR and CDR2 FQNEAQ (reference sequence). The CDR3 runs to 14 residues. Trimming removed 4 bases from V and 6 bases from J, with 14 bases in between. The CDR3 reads CASSSRGQSDTQYF. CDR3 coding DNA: TGTGCCAGCAGCTCTCGAGGGCAGTCGGATACGCAGTATTTT.

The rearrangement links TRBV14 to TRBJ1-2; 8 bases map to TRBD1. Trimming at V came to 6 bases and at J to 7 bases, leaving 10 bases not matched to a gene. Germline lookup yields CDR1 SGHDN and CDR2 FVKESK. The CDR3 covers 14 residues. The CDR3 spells CASREQGVRGGYTF. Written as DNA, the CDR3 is TGTGCCAGCAGAGAACAGGGGGTTCGAGGTGGCTACACCTTC.

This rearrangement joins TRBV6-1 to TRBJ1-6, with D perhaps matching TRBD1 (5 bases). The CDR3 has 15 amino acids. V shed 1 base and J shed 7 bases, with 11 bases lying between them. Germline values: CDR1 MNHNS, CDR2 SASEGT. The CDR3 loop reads CASSEGRDRNSPLHF. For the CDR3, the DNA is TGTGCCAGCAGTGAAGGGAGGGACCGCAATTCACCCCTCCACTTT.

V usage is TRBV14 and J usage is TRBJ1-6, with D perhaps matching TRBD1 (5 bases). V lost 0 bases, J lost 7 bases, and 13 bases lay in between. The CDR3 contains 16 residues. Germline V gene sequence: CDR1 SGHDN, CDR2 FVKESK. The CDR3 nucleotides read TGTGCCAGCAGCCAAGATCAGTACAGGTTGAATTCACCCCTCCACTTT. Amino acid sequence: CASSQDQYRLNSPLHF. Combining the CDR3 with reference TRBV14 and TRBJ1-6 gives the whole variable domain EAGVTQFPSHSVIEKGQTVTLRCDPISGHDNLYWYRRVMGKEIKFLLHFVKESKQDESGMPNNRFLAERTGGTYSTLKVQPAELEDSGVYFCASSQDQYRLNSPLHFGNGTRLTVT.

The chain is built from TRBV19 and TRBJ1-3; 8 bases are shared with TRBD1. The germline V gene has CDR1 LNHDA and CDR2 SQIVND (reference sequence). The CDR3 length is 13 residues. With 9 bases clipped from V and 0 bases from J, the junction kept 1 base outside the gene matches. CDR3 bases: TGTGCCAGCGGGACAGGCTCTGGAAACACCATATATTTT. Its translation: CASGTGSGNTIYF.

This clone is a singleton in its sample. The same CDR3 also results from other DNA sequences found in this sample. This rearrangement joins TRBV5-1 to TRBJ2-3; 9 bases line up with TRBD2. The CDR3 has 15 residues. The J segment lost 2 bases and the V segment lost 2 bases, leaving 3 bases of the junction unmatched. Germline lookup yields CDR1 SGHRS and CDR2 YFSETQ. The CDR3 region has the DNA TGCGCCAGCAGCTTTTTAGCGGGGGCCACAGATACGCAGTATTTT. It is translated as CASSFLAGATDTQYF.

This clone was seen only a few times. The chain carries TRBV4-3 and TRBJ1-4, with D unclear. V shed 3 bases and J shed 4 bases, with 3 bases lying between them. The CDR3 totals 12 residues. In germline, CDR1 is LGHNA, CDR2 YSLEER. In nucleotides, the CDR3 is TGCGCCAGCAGCCACCGTAATGAAAAACTGTTTTTT. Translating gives CASSHRNEKLFF.

The CDR3 region has the DNA TGCGCCAGCAGCCAAGATTGGTTGCGGGGAGGCTCTGGAAACACCATATATTTT. Its translation: CASSQDWLRGGSGNTIYF. V and J are TRBV4-3 and TRBJ1-3, with no clear D. Trimming stripped 0 bases from V and 0 bases from J, with 15 bases between. The CDR3 loop spans 18 amino acids. Germline-derived CDR1 and CDR2 are LGHNA and YSLEER.

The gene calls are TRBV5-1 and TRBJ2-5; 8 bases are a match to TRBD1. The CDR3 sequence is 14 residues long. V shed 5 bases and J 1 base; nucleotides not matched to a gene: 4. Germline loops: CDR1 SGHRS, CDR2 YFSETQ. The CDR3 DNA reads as TGCGCCAGCAGACTGGACAGGGTCCAAGAGACCCAGTACTTC. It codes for CASRLDRVQETQYF.

The CDR3 DNA is TGTGCCAGCAGCTTAAGATATCTGGGACTGAACACCGGGGAGCTGTTTTTT. Protein product: CASSLRYLGLNTGELFF. The rearrangement links TRBV7-3 to TRBJ2-2; perhaps TRBD2 as D (6 bases). The ends were cut back, 1 base at V and 1 base at J, with 13 bases in the middle. Germline V gene data show CDR1 as SGHTA and CDR2 as FQGTGA. There are 17 residues in the CDR3.

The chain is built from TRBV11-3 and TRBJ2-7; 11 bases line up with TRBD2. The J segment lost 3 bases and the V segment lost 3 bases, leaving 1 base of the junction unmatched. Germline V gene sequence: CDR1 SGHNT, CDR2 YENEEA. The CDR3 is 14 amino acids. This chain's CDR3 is CASSFSGRVYEQYF. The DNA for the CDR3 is TGTGCCAGCAGCTTTAGCGGGAGGGTCTACGAGCAGTACTTC.

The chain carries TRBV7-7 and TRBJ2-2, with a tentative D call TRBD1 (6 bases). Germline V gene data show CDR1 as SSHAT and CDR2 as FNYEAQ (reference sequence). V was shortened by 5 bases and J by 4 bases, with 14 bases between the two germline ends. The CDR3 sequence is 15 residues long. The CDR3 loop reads CASSPTAGVTGELFF. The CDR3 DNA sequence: TGTGCCAGCAGCCCCACGGCAGGGGTCACCGGGGAGCTGTTTTTT.

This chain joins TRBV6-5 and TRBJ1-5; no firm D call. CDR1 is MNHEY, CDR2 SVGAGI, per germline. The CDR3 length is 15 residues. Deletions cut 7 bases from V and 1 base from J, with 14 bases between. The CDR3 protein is CASKEPGVSNQPQHF. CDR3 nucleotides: TGTGCCAGCAAAGAACCGGGTGTGAGCAATCAGCCCCAGCATTTT.

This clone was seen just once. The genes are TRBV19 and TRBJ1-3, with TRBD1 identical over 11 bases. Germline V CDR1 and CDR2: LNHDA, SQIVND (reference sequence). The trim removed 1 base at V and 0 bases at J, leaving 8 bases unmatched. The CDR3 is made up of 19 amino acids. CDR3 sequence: CASSIGGTGGRSSGNTIYF. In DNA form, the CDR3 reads TGTGCCAGTAGTATAGGGGGGACAGGGGGTCGGAGCTCTGGAAACACCATATATTTT. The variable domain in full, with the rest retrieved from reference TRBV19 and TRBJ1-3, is DGGITQSPKYLFRKEGQNVTLSCEQNLNHDAMYWYRQDPGQGLRLIYYSQIVNDFQKGDIAEGYSVSREKKESFPLTVTSAQKNPTAFYLCASSIGGTGGRSSGNTIYFGEGSWLTVV.

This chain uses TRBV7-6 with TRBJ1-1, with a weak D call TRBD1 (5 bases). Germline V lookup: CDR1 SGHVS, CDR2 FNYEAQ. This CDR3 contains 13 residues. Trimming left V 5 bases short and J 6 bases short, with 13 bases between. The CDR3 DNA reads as TGTGCCAGCAGCCCTCTTCGGGGGGCTGAAGCTTTCTTT. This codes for CASSPLRGAEAFF.

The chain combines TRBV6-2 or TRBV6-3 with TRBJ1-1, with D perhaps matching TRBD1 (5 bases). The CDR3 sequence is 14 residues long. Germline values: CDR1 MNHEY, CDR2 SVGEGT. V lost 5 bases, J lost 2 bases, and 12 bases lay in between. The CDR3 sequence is CASSKDGGNTEAFF. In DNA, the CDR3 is TGTGCCAGCAGTAAGGACGGGGGTAACACTGAAGCTTTCTTT.

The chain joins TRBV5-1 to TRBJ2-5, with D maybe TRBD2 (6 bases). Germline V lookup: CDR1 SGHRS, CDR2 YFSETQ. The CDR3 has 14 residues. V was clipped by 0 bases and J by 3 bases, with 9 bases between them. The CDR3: CASSLEAGKETQYF. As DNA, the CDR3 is TGCGCCAGCAGCTTGGAAGCGGGTAAAGAGACCCAGTACTTC.

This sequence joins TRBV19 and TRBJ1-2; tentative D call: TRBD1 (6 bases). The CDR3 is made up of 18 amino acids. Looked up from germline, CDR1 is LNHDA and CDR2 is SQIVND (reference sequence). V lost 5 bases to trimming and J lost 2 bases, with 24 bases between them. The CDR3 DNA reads TGTGCCAGTAGTCGAGGGGGGGCAGGGTGGAACGTGAACTATGGCTACACCTTC. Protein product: CASSRGGAGWNVNYGYTF.